This TCR beta chain derives from a study of T cell repertoires in cytomegalovirus infection. Trimming shortened V by 1 base and J by 5 bases, and 5 bases separated the two germline ends. CDR3 length equals 13 residues. The germline gives CDR1 SGHAT, CDR2 FQNNGV. This clonotype was seen a handful of times. The antigen is undetermined. TCRdb analysed the reads with MiXCR anew, one entry per CDR3 protein. The repertoire holds about 310,000 distinct CDR3 sequences, with 20% to 30% as singletons. The sample consisted of cultured PBMCs, taken from culture after CMV antigen stimulation. The chain has TRBV11-2 and TRBJ2-2; D remains unclear. This receptor was taken from a human donor in good health (CMV status not recorded). Some clones in this sample may be carry-over from other donors' samples. The CDR3 is CASSLVMTGELFF. The DNA for the CDR3 is TGTGCCAGCAGCTTAGTCATGACCGGGGAGCTGTTTTTT.